This is a list of T cell receptor beta chains from one sample in a study of blood T cells in healthy people across ages. TCRdb reanalysed the 5' RACE reads using MiXCR and keeps one entry per CDR3 protein. Of about 670,000 distinct CDR3 sequences listed, roughly 43% are singletons. Sample: blood. These receptors all stem from an elderly man in good health. Each CDR3 is given with its conserved first and last residue. A D gene is named only where the DNA matches it firmly. Clone size is stated in some rows and not others, as once, few, many or a class when expanded.

V gene: TRBV6-2/TRBV6-3
J gene: TRBJ2-7
clone size: once
D gene: NA
CDR3 length: 13
CDR3 DNA: TGTGCCAGCAATGATGGCGTTACCTACGAGCAGTACTTC
CDR3 protein: CASNDGVTYEQYF

V gene: TRBV7-2
J gene: TRBJ2-7
clone size: many
D gene: TRBD2
CDR3 length: 15
CDR3 DNA: TGTGCCAGCAGCTCCCCTAGCGGGGGGGCCTACGAGCAGTACTTC
CDR3 protein: CASSSPSGGAYEQYF

V gene: TRBV4-3
J gene: TRBJ2-7
clone size: NA
D gene: TRBD1
CDR3 length: 15
CDR3 DNA: TGCGCCAGCAGCGAAGAGACAGGGTCCTACAATGAGCAGTACTTC
CDR3 protein: CASSEETGSYNEQYF

V gene: TRBV7-2
J gene: TRBJ1-5
clone size: few
D gene: NA
CDR3 length: 14
CDR3 DNA: TGTGCCAGCAGCCCTGCACGGGGTGATCAGCCCCAGCATTTT
CDR3 protein: CASSPARGDQPQHF

V gene: TRBV20-1
J gene: TRBJ1-1
clone size: NA
D gene: TRBD1
CDR3 length: 16
CDR3 DNA: TGCAGTGCTAGACCGCCGACAGGGGGGTCGAACACTGAAGCTTTCTTT
CDR3 protein: CSARPPTGGSNTEAFF

V gene: TRBV7-2
J gene: TRBJ1-6
clone size: NA
D gene: TRBD1
CDR3 length: 17
CDR3 DNA: TGTGCCAGCAGCTTAGTCGGTGCAGGGGGTCTTAGTTCACCCCTCCACTTT
CDR3 protein: CASSLVGAGGLSSPLHF

V gene: TRBV20-1
J gene: TRBJ2-7
clone size: NA
D gene: TRBD1
CDR3 length: 12
CDR3 DNA: TGCAGTGCTACGGGACAGGGGTACGAGCAGTACTTC
CDR3 protein: CSATGQGYEQYF

V gene: TRBV6-2/TRBV6-3
J gene: TRBJ2-5
clone size: NA
D gene: TRBD2
CDR3 length: 13
CDR3 DNA: TGTGCCAGCAGCCAGACTAGCTTGGGGACCCAGTACTTC
CDR3 protein: CASSQTSLGTQYF

V gene: TRBV6-5
J gene: TRBJ1-5
clone size: few
D gene: TRBD1
CDR3 length: 15
CDR3 DNA: TGTGCCAGCAGTTCCCAGAAGGGGGCAAATCAGCCCCAGCATTTT
CDR3 protein: CASSSQKGANQPQHF

V gene: TRBV11-2
J gene: TRBJ2-1
clone size: NA
D gene: TRBD2
CDR3 length: 18
CDR3 DNA: TGTGCCAGCAGCCCAACCCTTAGACTAGCGGGGGCCTACAATGAGCAGTTCTTC
CDR3 protein: CASSPTLRLAGAYNEQFF

V gene: TRBV3-1
J gene: TRBJ2-1
clone size: few
D gene: NA
CDR3 length: 15
CDR3 DNA: TGTGCCAGCAGCAAGGACGGACGGCAGGCCAATGAGCAGTTCTTC
CDR3 protein: CASSKDGRQANEQFF

V gene: TRBV6-6
J gene: TRBJ2-3
clone size: NA
D gene: NA
CDR3 length: 16
CDR3 DNA: TGTGCCAGCAGTTATACTGGCGGCCCTAGCACAGATACGCAGTATTTT
CDR3 protein: CASSYTGGPSTDTQYF

V gene: TRBV20-1
J gene: TRBJ2-7
clone size: NA
D gene: TRBD2
CDR3 length: 15
CDR3 DNA: TGCAGTGCACTTAGGTCAGCGGGAGTGTTAAATGAGCAGTACTTC
CDR3 protein: CSALRSAGVLNEQYF

V gene: TRBV3-1
J gene: TRBJ1-1
clone size: NA
D gene: NA
CDR3 length: 15
CDR3 DNA: TGTGCCAGCAGCCAGCTGCCCGAATCGGGCACTGAAGCTTTCTTT
CDR3 protein: CASSQLPESGTEAFF

V gene: TRBV9
J gene: TRBJ2-7
clone size: NA
D gene: NA
CDR3 length: 15
CDR3 DNA: TGTGCCAGCAGCCCCGCCGCCGGGGAGAACTACGAGCAGTACTTC
CDR3 protein: CASSPAAGENYEQYF

V gene: TRBV6-2/TRBV6-3
J gene: TRBJ2-1
clone size: NA
D gene: NA
CDR3 length: 22
CDR3 DNA: TGTGCCAGCAGTTACTCCACAAAACAGGGAAGGACCCCCGAGAGGGCCTACAATGAGCAGTTCTTC
CDR3 protein: CASSYSTKQGRTPERAYNEQFF

V gene: TRBV7-2
J gene: TRBJ1-1
clone size: few
D gene: TRBD1
CDR3 length: 14
CDR3 DNA: TGTGCCAGCAGCCGGGGACAGGAATACACTGAAGCTTTCTTT
CDR3 protein: CASSRGQEYTEAFF

V gene: TRBV7-2
J gene: TRBJ1-2
clone size: few
D gene: NA
CDR3 length: 13
CDR3 DNA: TGTGCCAGCAGCCTGAAAGGGGGTCAAGGCTACACCTTC
CDR3 protein: CASSLKGGQGYTF

V gene: TRBV7-2
J gene: TRBJ1-1
clone size: NA
D gene: NA
CDR3 length: 15
CDR3 DNA: TGTGCCAGCAGCTTAGCCCCAGGGTTGGGGACTGAGGCTTTCTTT
CDR3 protein: CASSLAPGLGTEAFF

V gene: TRBV7-8
J gene: TRBJ2-2
clone size: NA
D gene: NA
CDR3 length: 17
CDR3 DNA: TGTGCCAGCAGCTTAGTCGTCTCGGGTATCCAGGCCGGGGAGCTGTTTTTT
CDR3 protein: CASSLVVSGIQAGELFF

V gene: TRBV4-1
J gene: TRBJ2-6
clone size: NA
D gene: TRBD1
CDR3 length: 15
CDR3 DNA: TGCGCCAGCAGCCTGGACAGGCCCGGGGCCAACGTCCTGACTTTC
CDR3 protein: CASSLDRPGANVLTF

V gene: TRBV12-3/TRBV12-4
J gene: TRBJ2-7
clone size: NA
D gene: TRBD2
CDR3 length: 14
CDR3 DNA: TGTGCCAGCAGTCCCACGACTAGCAGGAATGAGCAGTACTTC
CDR3 protein: CASSPTTSRNEQYF

V gene: TRBV7-2
J gene: TRBJ2-3
clone size: NA
D gene: NA
CDR3 length: 13
CDR3 DNA: TGTGCCAGCAGCAAGTCGGGCCCAGATACGCAGTATTTT
CDR3 protein: CASSKSGPDTQYF

V gene: TRBV4-2
J gene: TRBJ2-7
clone size: NA
D gene: NA
CDR3 length: 15
CDR3 DNA: TGTGCCAGCAGGCGGTATGGGACTGAGGGCTACGAGCAGTACTTC
CDR3 protein: CASRRYGTEGYEQYF

V gene: TRBV20-1
J gene: TRBJ2-5
clone size: few
D gene: TRBD2
CDR3 length: 14
CDR3 DNA: TGCAGTGCTGGGACTAGCGGGAACGTGGGTGAGCAGTACTTC
CDR3 protein: CSAGTSGNVGEQYF

V gene: TRBV6-2/TRBV6-3
J gene: TRBJ2-7
clone size: once
D gene: NA
CDR3 length: 12
CDR3 DNA: TGTGCCAGCAGTGACCCTCGGAGGGAGCAGTACTTC
CDR3 protein: CASSDPRREQYF

V gene: TRBV29-1
J gene: TRBJ2-7
clone size: NA
D gene: NA
CDR3 length: 12
CDR3 DNA: TGCAGCGTCCGGGGCCTTACCTACGAGCAGTACTTC
CDR3 protein: CSVRGLTYEQYF

V gene: TRBV12-3/TRBV12-4
J gene: TRBJ1-5
clone size: NA
D gene: TRBD1
CDR3 length: 16
CDR3 DNA: TGTGCCAGCAACTTGGCAGGGGGCCAGGGGTCTCAGCCCCAGCATTTT
CDR3 protein: CASNLAGGQGSQPQHF

V gene: TRBV20-1
J gene: TRBJ1-4
clone size: few
D gene: NA
CDR3 length: 13
CDR3 DNA: TGCAGTGCGTTCAGGGAAACTAATGAAAAACTGTTTTTT
CDR3 protein: CSAFRETNEKLFF

V gene: TRBV6-5
J gene: TRBJ1-2
clone size: NA
D gene: NA
CDR3 length: 13
CDR3 DNA: TGTGCCAGCAGTTACGGGCTTTTCTATGGCTACACCTTC
CDR3 protein: CASSYGLFYGYTF

V gene: TRBV10-1
J gene: TRBJ2-2
clone size: NA
D gene: TRBD2
CDR3 length: 16
CDR3 DNA: TGCGCCAGCAGTGCGCTTCCTAGCGGAAACACCGGGGAGCTGTTTTTT
CDR3 protein: CASSALPSGNTGELFF

V gene: TRBV6-5
J gene: TRBJ2-4
clone size: few
D gene: NA
CDR3 length: 12
CDR3 DNA: TGTGCCAGCAGTTCGGGACAAGGACAACAGTACTTC
CDR3 protein: CASSSGQGQQYF

V gene: TRBV15
J gene: TRBJ2-3
clone size: few
D gene: TRBD2
CDR3 length: 15
CDR3 DNA: TGTGCCACCAGCCCCGGGACTAGCGACAGAGATACGCAGTATTTT
CDR3 protein: CATSPGTSDRDTQYF

V gene: TRBV18
J gene: TRBJ2-3
clone size: few
D gene: NA
CDR3 length: 17
CDR3 DNA: TGTGCCAGCTCACCCCCGAATGTGGGGAGAGACACAGATACGCAGTATTTT
CDR3 protein: CASSPPNVGRDTDTQYF

V gene: TRBV21-1
J gene: TRBJ2-7
clone size: NA
D gene: NA
CDR3 length: 12
CDR3 DNA: TGTGCCAGCAGCAAAAGAATGAGGCGCGGGTACTTC
CDR3 protein: CASSKRMRRGYF

V gene: TRBV13
J gene: TRBJ1-1
clone size: once
D gene: TRBD1
CDR3 length: 14
CDR3 DNA: TGTGCCAGCAGCTTCCAACAGGGGAGGACTGAAGCTTTCTTT
CDR3 protein: CASSFQQGRTEAFF

V gene: TRBV7-2
J gene: TRBJ2-1
clone size: few
D gene: NA
CDR3 length: 16
CDR3 DNA: TGTGCCAGCAGCCTCGCCAGCTCCAGGGACTGGAATGAGCAGTTCTTC
CDR3 protein: CASSLASSRDWNEQFF

V gene: TRBV12-3/TRBV12-4
J gene: TRBJ2-4
clone size: few
D gene: NA
CDR3 length: 11
CDR3 DNA: TGTGCCAGCAGTTTATATAGCATTCAGTACTTC
CDR3 protein: CASSLYSIQYF

V gene: TRBV20-1
J gene: TRBJ2-1
clone size: NA
D gene: TRBD1
CDR3 length: 15
CDR3 DNA: TGTAGTGCTGGCCACCTACAGGGGCACTACAATGAGCAGTTCTTC
CDR3 protein: CSAGHLQGHYNEQFF

V gene: TRBV4-3
J gene: TRBJ1-4
clone size: NA
D gene: TRBD1
CDR3 length: 15
CDR3 DNA: TGCGCCAGCAGCCAAGACCGGACAGGGCCTGAAAAACTGTTTTTT
CDR3 protein: CASSQDRTGPEKLFF

V gene: TRBV5-1
J gene: TRBJ2-5
clone size: few
D gene: NA
CDR3 length: 12
CDR3 DNA: TGCGCCAGCAGCTTCGAACAAGAGACCCAGTACTTC
CDR3 protein: CASSFEQETQYF

V gene: TRBV27
J gene: TRBJ2-2
clone size: few
D gene: NA
CDR3 length: 17
CDR3 DNA: TGTGCCAGCAGTTTACGGTCGGGCAGGGTCAAGGCCGGGGAGCTGTTTTTT
CDR3 protein: CASSLRSGRVKAGELFF

V gene: TRBV6-5
J gene: TRBJ1-4
clone size: few
D gene: NA
CDR3 length: 15
CDR3 DNA: TGTGCCAGCAGTTACGTAGGACAGCTAAATGAAAAACTGTTTTTT
CDR3 protein: CASSYVGQLNEKLFF

V gene: TRBV5-1
J gene: TRBJ2-1
clone size: many
D gene: TRBD2
CDR3 length: 15
CDR3 DNA: TGCGCCAGCAGCTTAGCGGGGGAGTCGACCAATGAGCAGTTCTTC
CDR3 protein: CASSLAGESTNEQFF

V gene: TRBV14
J gene: TRBJ2-7
clone size: few
D gene: TRBD1
CDR3 length: 17
CDR3 DNA: TGTGCCAGCAGCCCACCGGGGGCAGGGGGCGCGTCCTACGAGCAGTACTTC
CDR3 protein: CASSPPGAGGASYEQYF

V gene: TRBV6-1
J gene: TRBJ1-2
clone size: NA
D gene: NA
CDR3 length: 15
CDR3 DNA: TGTGCCAGCAGTGAAGCGCTAAGTACTAACTATGGCTACACCTTC
CDR3 protein: CASSEALSTNYGYTF

V gene: TRBV6-2/TRBV6-3
J gene: TRBJ2-6
clone size: once
D gene: NA
CDR3 length: 16
CDR3 DNA: TGTGCCAGCAGCCCTAAAGTTGGATCTGGGGCCAACGCCCTGACTTTC
CDR3 protein: CASSPKVGSGANALTF

V gene: TRBV7-9
J gene: TRBJ2-5
clone size: many
D gene: NA
CDR3 length: 14
CDR3 DNA: TGTGCCAGCAGCTTAGTGGGGGCCCAAGAGACCCAGTACTTC
CDR3 protein: CASSLVGAQETQYF

V gene: TRBV6-1
J gene: TRBJ2-7
clone size: NA
D gene: TRBD2
CDR3 length: 14
CDR3 DNA: TGTGCCAGCAGTGTGGCGGCGGGAGCTAACGAGCAGTACTTC
CDR3 protein: CASSVAAGANEQYF

V gene: TRBV2
J gene: TRBJ2-7
clone size: few
D gene: TRBD1
CDR3 length: 15
CDR3 DNA: TGTGCCAGCAGCACCCAGGTGGGACAGGGCTTCGAGCAGTACTTC
CDR3 protein: CASSTQVGQGFEQYF

V gene: TRBV6-2/TRBV6-3
J gene: TRBJ1-5
clone size: few
D gene: NA
CDR3 length: 17
CDR3 DNA: TGTGCCAGCAGTTACTTACGGGGGATAGGGGCAGATCAGCCCCAGCATTTT
CDR3 protein: CASSYLRGIGADQPQHF

V gene: TRBV27
J gene: TRBJ2-7
clone size: NA
D gene: NA
CDR3 length: 14
CDR3 DNA: TGTGCCAGCGGTGGGCTGGGGGCTACCTACGAGCAGTACTTC
CDR3 protein: CASGGLGATYEQYF